Shown below are 19 T cell receptor beta chains from a single sample sequenced in a study of blood T cell repertoires in COVID-19. This table comes from immunoSEQ multiplex PCR, and its TCRdb copy is limited to in-frame clones, with some not included. The data show about 220,000 clones, approximately 82% seen once. The sequencing sample was made of peripheral blood. These receptors were obtained from an elderly woman with acute or convalescent COVID-19.

This chain connects TRBV5-1 to TRBJ2-7; D may be TRBD1 (5 bases). Germline CDR1 reads SGHRS; CDR2 reads YFSETQ. The V end lost 0 bases, the J end lost 3 bases, and 13 bases lay between the germline ends. The CDR3 sequence is 15 residues long. The CDR3 region has the DNA TGCGCCAGCAGCTTGGTCAGGGAAGGTGACTACGAGCAGTACTTC. Protein: CASSLVREGDYEQYF.

The genes are TRBV14 and TRBJ2-5, with TRBD1 as a possible D gene (6 bases). The ends were cut back, 7 bases at V and 2 bases at J, with 11 bases in the middle. The length of the CDR3 is 13 residues. Germline lookup yields CDR1 SGHDN and CDR2 FVKESK. This chain's CDR3 is CASNRDTQETQYF. The CDR3 nucleotides are TGTGCCAGCAACCGGGACACTCAAGAGACCCAGTACTTC.

The chain couples TRBV5-1 to TRBJ2-2; 7 bases agree with TRBD2. Germline V gene lookup returns CDR1 SGHRS and CDR2 YFSETQ. V shed 6 bases, J shed 5 bases, and the junction held 13 bases outside the gene matches. This CDR3 has 16 residues. CDR3 nucleotides: TGCGCCAGCACCGGGAGCGGGGAATCGTTAACCGGGGAGCTGTTTTTT. This translates into CASTGSGESLTGELFF.

The J gene is TRBJ1-4, the V gene TRBV6-6; 7 bases agree with TRBD1. Germline CDR1 and CDR2: MNHNY and SVGAGI (reference sequence). V gave up 5 bases and J gave up 8 bases; unmatched junction bases: 14. This CDR3 comprises 16 residues. The CDR3: CASSRGTAERGEKLFF. DNA of the CDR3: TGTGCCAGCAGTCGAGGGACAGCGGAAAGGGGGGAAAAACTGTTTTTT.

This chain connects TRBV13 to TRBJ1-2; 8 bases map to TRBD1. Germline V CDR1 and CDR2: PRHDT, FYEKMQ (reference sequence). With 5 bases clipped from V and 4 bases from J, the junction kept 3 bases outside the gene matches. This CDR3 comprises 13 residues. CDR3 protein: CASSRQGSYGYTF. CDR3 nucleotides: TGTGCCAGCAGCCGACAGGGGAGCTATGGCTACACCTTC.

V is TRBV7-2 and J is TRBJ1-3; a possible D gene is TRBD1 (6 bases). The CDR3 has 16 amino acids. Germline V gives CDR1 SGHTA, CDR2 FQGNSA. V dropped 3 bases and J dropped 3 bases, with 15 bases sitting between them. CDR3 in DNA: TGTGCCAGCAGCTTGGGGGGGCAAGAACGTGGAAACACCATATATTTT. Translating gives CASSLGGQERGNTIYF. Looking up the rest from reference TRBV7-2 and TRBJ1-3 gives the full variable domain: GAGVSQSPSNKVTEKGKDVELRCDPISGHTALYWYRQSLGQGLEFLIYFQGNSAPDKSGLPSDRFSAERTGGSVSTLTIQRTQQEDSAVYLCASSLGGQERGNTIYFGEGSWLTVV.

The chain recombines TRBV3-1 (or the pseudogene TRBV3-2) with TRBJ1-1; no firm D call. The germline V gene has CDR1 LGHDT and CDR2 YNNKEL (reference sequence). The CDR3 spans 13 residues. Trimming cost V 1 base and J 3 bases, with 6 bases left between them. CDR3 bases: TGTGCCAGCAGCCAAGTACGGGACACTGAAGCTTTCTTT. It is translated as CASSQVRDTEAFF.

This chain links TRBV6-5 with TRBJ1-1, with 9 bases lining up with TRBD1. Germline lookup yields CDR1 MNHEY and CDR2 SVGAGI. V was pared by 6 bases and J by 4 bases, with 6 bases of the junction left unmatched. CDR3 length: 14 amino acids. CDR3 DNA: TGTGCCAGCAGGAGGGACAGGGTGGCCACTGAAGCTTTCTTT. This encodes CASRRDRVATEAFF.

The chain links TRBV7-2 to TRBJ1-5; a weak D match, TRBD1 (5 bases). Trimming removed 3 bases at V and 0 bases at J, with 9 bases between. The CDR3 length is 15 residues. Germline V gives CDR1 SGHTA, CDR2 FQGNSA. The CDR3 DNA reads TGTGCCAGCAGCTTGGGAGGGGTTAGCAATCAGCCCCAGCATTTT. Its translation is CASSLGGVSNQPQHF.

The rearrangement joins TRBV5-1 to TRBJ1-2; possibly TRBD1 for D (6 bases). Trimming took off 4 bases at V and 0 bases at J, with 13 bases between the two ends. Germline assignment: CDR1 SGHRS and CDR2 YFSETQ. The CDR3 covers 15 residues. In DNA form, the CDR3 reads TGCGCCAGCAGCGTAGGACAGCCTACTAACTATGGCTACACCTTC. The encoded protein is CASSVGQPTNYGYTF.

The V gene is TRBV6-5, the J gene TRBJ1-5, with TRBD1 matching over 8 bases. The CDR3 loop spans 14 amino acids. With V trimmed by 6 bases and J by 4 bases, 5 bases remained unmatched. The germline V gene has CDR1 MNHEY and CDR2 SVGAGI. CDR3 residues: CASRPDRGNQPQHF. CDR3 coding DNA: TGTGCCAGCAGACCAGACAGGGGAAATCAGCCCCAGCATTTT.

The DNA of the CDR3 is TGTGCCAGCAGTTTTCCCCAGGGGGCACTTGCCAATGAGCAGTTCTTC. Translating it yields CASSFPQGALANEQFF. V usage is TRBV28 and J usage is TRBJ2-1; 8 bases fit TRBD1. This CDR3 has 16 residues. Per the germline V gene, CDR1 is MDHEN and CDR2 is SYDVKM. V shed 3 bases, J shed 6 bases, and the junction held 10 bases outside the gene matches.

The chain recombines TRBV7-2 with TRBJ2-5; 8 nucleotides agree with TRBD1. This CDR3 is 16 amino acids long. Germline CDR1 SGHTA, CDR2 FQGNSA. V gave up 2 bases and J gave up 7 bases; unmatched junction bases: 12. For the CDR3, the DNA is TGTGCCAGCAGCTTACGACAGGGGCGAGGGGTAGTGACCCAGTACTTC. Translated: CASSLRQGRGVVTQYF.

The chain links TRBV19 to TRBJ1-1; D call uncertain. The CDR3 consists of 14 residues. Trimming cost V 8 bases and J 0 bases, with 13 bases left between them. CDR1 is LNHDA and CDR2 is SQIVND in the germline V gene (reference sequence). The CDR3 loop reads CASLREGMNTEAFF. Here the CDR3 DNA reads TGTGCCAGTCTAAGGGAGGGAATGAACACTGAAGCTTTCTTT.

The chain uses TRBV3-1 (or the pseudogene TRBV3-2) and TRBJ2-7, with D unclear. This CDR3 spans 11 amino acids. V was clipped by 3 bases and J by 7 bases, with 7 bases between them. In germline, CDR1 is LGHDT, CDR2 YNNKEL (reference sequence). CDR3: CASSQAWEQYF. The CDR3, as DNA: TGTGCCAGCAGCCAGGCTTGGGAGCAGTACTTC.

The chain carries TRBV4-1 and TRBJ2-7; TRBD2 might be the D (5 bases). The CDR3 is made up of 13 amino acids. Trimming removed 2 bases from V and 6 bases from J, with 11 bases in between. CDR1 is MGHRA, CDR2 YSYEKL, per germline. CDR3 loop: CASSQLMGVEQYF. The CDR3 nucleotides read TGCGCCAGCAGCCAATTAATGGGAGTCGAGCAGTACTTC.

V usage is TRBV20-1 and J usage is TRBJ1-2; D is unclear. Deletions cut 5 bases from V and 6 bases from J, with 7 bases between. Looked up from germline, CDR1 is DFQATT and CDR2 is SNEGSKA (reference sequence). The CDR3 covers 10 residues. In DNA form, the CDR3 reads TGCAGTGCTCGACATGATGGCTACACCTTC. Encoded protein: CSARHDGYTF.

The gene calls are TRBV12-3 or TRBV12-4 and TRBJ1-3; the D gene is possibly TRBD1 (5 bases). Between the trimmed V and J ends, which lost 6 bases and 4 bases, there was a span of 7 bases. This CDR3 has 12 residues. CDR3 region: CASSPGGNTIYF. DNA of the CDR3: TGTGCCAGCAGCCCAGGGGGAAACACCATATATTTT.

V is TRBV4-2 and J is TRBJ1-5, with D perhaps TRBD1 (6 bases). Germline CDR1 is LGHNA and CDR2 is YNFKEQ. The CDR3 contains 15 residues. The ends were cut back, 0 bases at V and 5 bases at J, with 11 bases in the middle. This chain's CDR3 is CASSQEWTVHQPQHF. The CDR3 DNA reads as TGTGCCAGCAGCCAAGAGTGGACAGTCCATCAGCCCCAGCATTTT.